A selection of T cell receptor beta chains follows, all from one sample in a study of beta chain features in type 1 diabetes. TCRdb's copy holds only in-frame clones and misses some; the assay was immunoSEQ multiplex PCR. The profile shows roughly 240,000 clones, around 25% of them singletons. The sample was naive CD4+ T cells from blood. The receptors were gathered from a woman in her twenties or thirties with type 1 diabetes. Both conserved end residues are trimmed from each CDR3. D genes are given only for firm matches. Some rows mark clone size as missing; the rest say once, few, many or name a class of expanded clone.

V gene: TRBV7-9
J gene: TRBJ2-1
clone size: few
D gene: TRBD2
CDR3 protein: ASSLKYQTSGGRYNEQF

V gene: TRBV28
J gene: TRBJ2-3
clone size: .
D gene: TRBD2
CDR3 protein: ASRPLRTSGNRGTDTQY

V gene: TRBV4-2
J gene: TRBJ2-3
clone size: .
D gene: .
CDR3 protein: ASSEQGSRTDTQY

V gene: TRBV30
J gene: TRBJ2-7
clone size: .
D gene: .
CDR3 protein: AWSVGGPYEQY

V gene: TRBV11-3
J gene: TRBJ2-1
clone size: .
D gene: .
CDR3 protein: ASSPSSYNEQF

V gene: TRBV15
J gene: TRBJ2-7
clone size: .
D gene: .
CDR3 protein: ATSRGVQGYYEQY

V gene: TRBV20-1
J gene: TRBJ2-3
clone size: .
D gene: TRBD1
CDR3 protein: SASEDRGQY

V gene: TRBV7-3
J gene: TRBJ2-6
clone size: few
D gene: .
CDR3 protein: ASSDRTEPGANVLT

V gene: TRBV29-1
J gene: TRBJ2-1
clone size: few
D gene: TRBD1
CDR3 protein: SARQGSYNEQF

V gene: TRBV29-1
J gene: TRBJ1-2
clone size: .
D gene: .
CDR3 protein: SASAANYGYT

V gene: TRBV5-1
J gene: TRBJ1-5
clone size: .
D gene: .
CDR3 protein: ASSLDPGVQPQH

V gene: TRBV28
J gene: TRBJ2-7
clone size: few
D gene: TRBD2
CDR3 protein: ASSPGLAAYEQY

V gene: TRBV9
J gene: TRBJ2-7
clone size: .
D gene: TRBD1
CDR3 protein: ASSGKQGPPYEQY

V gene: TRBV6-6
J gene: TRBJ1-2
clone size: few
D gene: TRBD1
CDR3 protein: ASSGQGAPLGYT

V gene: TRBV29-1
J gene: TRBJ2-6
clone size: .
D gene: TRBD1
CDR3 protein: SVSDRENGANVLT

V gene: TRBV29-1
J gene: TRBJ2-7
clone size: few
D gene: TRBD2
CDR3 protein: SVARRLAGGEQY

V gene: TRBV29-1
J gene: TRBJ2-7
clone size: few
D gene: .
CDR3 protein: SVVFYEQY

V gene: TRBV11-3
J gene: TRBJ2-7
clone size: .
D gene: .
CDR3 protein: ASKPAGYEQY

V gene: TRBV29-1
J gene: TRBJ2-7
clone size: .
D gene: TRBD2
CDR3 protein: SIGTSGYEQY

V gene: TRBV11-2
J gene: TRBJ2-1
clone size: .
D gene: TRBD2
CDR3 protein: ASSWRGWLAGGQLNEQF

V gene: TRBV4-2
J gene: TRBJ1-2
clone size: few
D gene: TRBD1
CDR3 protein: ASSQDGAGTDYGYT

V gene: TRBV4-1
J gene: TRBJ1-2
clone size: .
D gene: .
CDR3 protein: ASSQARLYGYT

V gene: TRBV5-1
J gene: TRBJ2-7
clone size: .
D gene: .
CDR3 protein: ASSLLPEFSSYEQY

V gene: TRBV6-1
J gene: TRBJ2-5
clone size: few
D gene: .
CDR3 protein: ASSEGDRRQETQY

V gene: TRBV10-3
J gene: TRBJ1-2
clone size: .
D gene: TRBD1
CDR3 protein: AIGDSWNYGYT

V gene: TRBV29-1
J gene: TRBJ1-1
clone size: .
D gene: .
CDR3 protein: SVGYRSMNTEAF

V gene: TRBV7-9
J gene: TRBJ1-1
clone size: few
D gene: TRBD1
CDR3 protein: ASSPNSDRVTEAF

V gene: TRBV7-8
J gene: TRBJ2-1
clone size: once
D gene: .
CDR3 protein: ASSLGYSPEQF

V gene: TRBV29-1
J gene: TRBJ2-1
clone size: .
D gene: TRBD1
CDR3 protein: SVSTGSGYNEQF

V gene: TRBV30
J gene: TRBJ2-5
clone size: .
D gene: .
CDR3 protein: AWRGRQETQY

V gene: TRBV7-3
J gene: TRBJ2-5
clone size: few
D gene: TRBD2
CDR3 protein: ASSPTSLGETQY

V gene: TRBV6-5
J gene: TRBJ2-1
clone size: .
D gene: TRBD1
CDR3 protein: ASSGRDRGYNEQF

V gene: TRBV2
J gene: TRBJ1-2
clone size: few
D gene: TRBD1
CDR3 protein: ASRLMGQANYGYT

V gene: TRBV4-2
J gene: TRBJ2-4
clone size: few
D gene: .
CDR3 protein: ASSQSARENIQY

V gene: TRBV11-2
J gene: TRBJ2-1
clone size: few
D gene: TRBD2
CDR3 protein: ASSWTSGSNEQF

V gene: TRBV28
J gene: TRBJ2-1
clone size: .
D gene: .
CDR3 protein: ASSLRQAVEF

V gene: TRBV28
J gene: TRBJ2-7
clone size: few
D gene: .
CDR3 protein: ASSPETTHVYEQY

V gene: TRBV5-4
J gene: TRBJ2-2
clone size: once
D gene: TRBD2
CDR3 protein: ASSFLAGAPSGELF

V gene: TRBV11-2
J gene: TRBJ2-7
clone size: few
D gene: .
CDR3 protein: ASSLGQGVDEQY

V gene: TRBV4-2
J gene: TRBJ2-5
clone size: few
D gene: TRBD1
CDR3 protein: ASSGTVQETQY

V gene: TRBV2
J gene: TRBJ2-2
clone size: .
D gene: TRBD1
CDR3 protein: ASTATGQGVNPD

V gene: TRBV4-1
J gene: TRBJ1-3
clone size: .
D gene: .
CDR3 protein: ASSQESAGRGNTIY